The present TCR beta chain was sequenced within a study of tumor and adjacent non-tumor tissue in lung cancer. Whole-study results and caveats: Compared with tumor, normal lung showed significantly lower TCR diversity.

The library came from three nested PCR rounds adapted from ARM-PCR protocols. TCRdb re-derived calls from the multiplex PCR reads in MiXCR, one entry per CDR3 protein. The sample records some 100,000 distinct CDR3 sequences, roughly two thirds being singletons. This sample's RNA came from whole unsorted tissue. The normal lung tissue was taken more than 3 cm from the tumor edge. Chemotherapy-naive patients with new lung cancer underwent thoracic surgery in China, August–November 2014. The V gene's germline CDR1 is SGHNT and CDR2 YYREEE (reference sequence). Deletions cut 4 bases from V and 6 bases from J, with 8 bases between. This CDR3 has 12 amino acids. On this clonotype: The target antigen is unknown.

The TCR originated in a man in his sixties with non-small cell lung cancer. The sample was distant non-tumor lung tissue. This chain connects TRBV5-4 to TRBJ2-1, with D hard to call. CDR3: CASSPMGNEQFF. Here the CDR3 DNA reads TGTGCCAGCAGCCCGATGGGCAATGAGCAGTTCTTC.